These T cell receptor beta chains were read from a single sample in a study of cytomegalovirus exposure and HLA in healthy donors. The table came from immunoSEQ multiplex PCR; TCRdb's copy has only in-frame clones and leaves some out. The sample includes over 45,000 clones, 90% to 95% of them seen just once. The sample consisted of PBMCs. The receptors were sampled from a woman in her late teens or twenties in good health and CMV-seronegative. Both conserved end residues are part of each CDR3. D genes are given only for firm matches. A clone size is listed for some rows: how often the clone was seen (once, few, many), or a class if it is expanded.

J: TRBJ2-4; D: TRBD2; V: TRBV15; size: NA; CDR3: CAILAGAKNIQYF; DNA: TGTGCCATCTTAGCGGGAGCTAAAAACATTCAGTACTTC
J: TRBJ2-5; D: NA; V: TRBV7-9; size: NA; CDR3: CASSLWTDETQYF; DNA: TGTGCCAGCAGCCTTTGGACAGATGAGACCCAGTACTTC
J: TRBJ1-2; D: TRBD1; V: TRBV6-6; size: NA; CDR3: CALQGNYGYTF; DNA: TGTGCCTTACAGGGGAACTATGGCTACACCTTC
J: TRBJ1-4; D: NA; V: TRBV7-8; size: NA; CDR3: CASSLVGLTMLKATNEKLFF; DNA: TGTGCCAGCAGCTTAGTGGGCCTAACGATGCTTAAGGCAACTAATGAAAAACTGTTTTTT
J: TRBJ2-1; D: TRBD2; V: TRBV2; size: NA; CDR3: CASRSGGARNEQFF; DNA: TGTGCCAGCAGAAGCGGGGGGGCCAGGAATGAGCAGTTCTTC
J: TRBJ1-1; D: TRBD1; V: TRBV7-9; size: NA; CDR3: CASSPGTVNTEAFF; DNA: TGTGCCAGCAGCCCGGGGACAGTGAACACTGAAGCTTTCTTT
J: TRBJ1-5; D: TRBD1; V: TRBV6-9; size: once; CDR3: CASSFNRGLNQPQHF; DNA: TGTGCCAGCAGTTTCAACAGGGGCCTAAATCAGCCCCAGCATTTT
J: TRBJ2-2; D: TRBD2; V: TRBV5-4; size: NA; CDR3: CASSLEVAGVGGELFF; DNA: TGTGCCAGCAGCTTGGAGGTAGCGGGAGTGGGCGGGGAGCTGTTTTTT
J: TRBJ2-7; D: NA; V: TRBV7-2; size: NA; CDR3: CASSLVGSGDEQYF; DNA: TGTGCCAGCAGCTTAGTTGGGTCCGGGGACGAGCAGTACTTC
J: TRBJ2-4; D: NA; V: TRBV18; size: NA; CDR3: CASSPRRAGLAKNIQYF; DNA: TGTGCCAGCTCACCACGGAGGGCCGGGCTAGCCAAAAACATTCAGTACTTC
J: TRBJ2-5; D: NA; V: TRBV15; size: NA; CDR3: CATSRVGPSETQYF; DNA: TGTGCCACCAGCAGAGTGGGCCCCTCCGAGACCCAGTACTTC
J: TRBJ2-3; D: NA; V: TRBV27; size: NA; CDR3: CASSLRGGTDTQYF; DNA: TGTGCCAGCAGTTTACGGGGTGGCACAGATACGCAGTATTTT
J: TRBJ2-2; D: NA; V: TRBV6-1; size: NA; CDR3: CASSDPGTAGGELFF; DNA: TGTGCCAGCAGCGACCCTGGGACAGCGGGCGGGGAGCTGTTTTTT
J: TRBJ2-1; D: NA; V: TRBV6-5; size: NA; CDR3: CASSQWGALNEQFF; DNA: TGTGCCAGCAGTCAATGGGGCGCTTTGAATGAGCAGTTCTTC
J: TRBJ2-1; D: TRBD2; V: TRBV6-1; size: NA; CDR3: CASSELVGGGHNEQFF; DNA: TGTGCCAGCAGTGAGTTGGTCGGGGGGGGCCACAATGAGCAGTTCTTC
J: TRBJ2-1; D: TRBD2; V: TRBV27; size: NA; CDR3: CASSLLSGGSYNEQFF; DNA: TGTGCCAGCAGTTTATTAAGCGGGGGCTCCTACAATGAGCAGTTCTTC
J: TRBJ2-1; D: NA; V: TRBV5-1; size: NA; CDR3: CASSLLQGEDEQFF; DNA: TGCGCCAGCAGCTTGCTTCAGGGGGAGGATGAGCAGTTCTTC
J: TRBJ2-5; D: TRBD2; V: TRBV7-3; size: NA; CDR3: CASSLTSLAEETQYF; DNA: TGTGCCAGCAGCTTAACGTCGCTAGCGGAAGAGACCCAGTACTTC
J: TRBJ2-2; D: NA; V: TRBV29-1; size: NA; CDR3: CSVGIVNTGELFF; DNA: TGCAGCGTCGGGATAGTGAACACCGGGGAGCTGTTTTTT
J: TRBJ2-1; D: TRBD2; V: TRBV7-6; size: NA; CDR3: CASSLVASGGSSYNEQFF; DNA: TGTGCCAGCAGCTTAGTCGCTAGCGGGGGAAGCTCCTACAATGAGCAGTTCTTC
J: TRBJ1-1; D: TRBD1; V: TRBV4-1; size: NA; CDR3: CASSGQGAKDEAFF; DNA: TGCGCCAGCAGCGGACAGGGGGCAAAAGATGAAGCTTTCTTT
J: TRBJ1-1; D: TRBD1; V: TRBV30; size: NA; CDR3: CAWRAGTGNTEAFF; DNA: TGTGCCTGGAGAGCCGGGACAGGTAACACTGAAGCTTTCTTT
J: TRBJ2-7; D: NA; V: TRBV16; size: NA; CDR3: CASSQFVFREQYF; DNA: TGTGCCAGCAGCCAATTTGTCTTTCGGGAGCAGTACTTC
J: TRBJ1-1; D: NA; V: TRBV5-1; size: NA; CDR3: CASSLGLGAEAFF; DNA: TGCGCCAGCAGCTTGGGTTTAGGGGCTGAAGCTTTCTTT
J: TRBJ2-7; D: TRBD2; V: TRBV29-1; size: NA; CDR3: CSVEDTSGEYEQYF; DNA: TGCAGCGTTGAAGACACCAGCGGGGAATACGAGCAGTACTTC
J: TRBJ2-1; D: TRBD2; V: TRBV7-8; size: NA; CDR3: CASSLVASGRPSYNEQFF; DNA: TGTGCCAGCAGCTTAGTTGCTAGCGGGAGGCCCTCCTACAATGAGCAGTTCTTC
J: TRBJ2-1; D: NA; V: TRBV14; size: NA; CDR3: CASSPQEGQINEQFF; DNA: TGTGCCAGCAGCCCTCAAGAGGGACAAATCAATGAGCAGTTCTTC
J: TRBJ1-2; D: NA; V: TRBV19; size: NA; CDR3: CASSIDSNYGYTF; DNA: TGTGCCAGTAGTATAGACAGTAACTATGGCTACACCTTC
J: TRBJ1-1; D: NA; V: TRBV5-1; size: NA; CDR3: CASSFEGVTEAFF; DNA: TGCGCCAGCAGCTTCGAAGGAGTTACTGAAGCTTTCTTT
J: TRBJ2-1; D: NA; V: TRBV29-1; size: NA; CDR3: CSVEGGHEQFF; DNA: TGCAGCGTTGAGGGGGGGCATGAGCAGTTCTTC
J: TRBJ2-2; D: NA; V: TRBV29-1; size: NA; CDR3: CSVPRGIGGTANTGELFF; DNA: TGCAGCGTACCAAGGGGCATAGGGGGAACTGCGAACACCGGGGAGCTGTTTTTT
J: TRBJ1-1; D: TRBD1; V: TRBV19; size: NA; CDR3: CASIGTGKLAFF; DNA: TGTGCCAGTATTGGGACAGGGAAGTTAGCTTTCTTT
J: TRBJ1-2; D: NA; V: TRBV15; size: few; CDR3: CATSRAGISYGYTF; DNA: TGTGCCACCAGCAGAGCGGGGATCTCCTATGGCTACACCTTC
J: TRBJ2-5; D: NA; V: TRBV12-5; size: NA; CDR3: CASGLSRVRGTQYF; DNA: TGTGCTAGTGGTTTGTCTCGGGTTCGGGGGACCCAGTACTTC
J: TRBJ2-5; D: NA; V: TRBV27; size: NA; CDR3: CASSFSTGSVETQYF; DNA: TGTGCCAGCAGTTTTTCAACAGGATCCGTCGAGACCCAGTACTTC
J: TRBJ1-5; D: TRBD1; V: TRBV5-1; size: NA; CDR3: CASSQGDRRDQPQHF; DNA: TGCGCCAGCAGCCAGGGGGACAGAAGGGATCAGCCCCAGCATTTT
J: TRBJ2-1; D: TRBD1; V: TRBV7-9; size: NA; CDR3: CASSLRGTGGLHNEQFF; DNA: TGTGCCAGCAGCTTACGCGGGACAGGTGGCCTACACAATGAGCAGTTCTTC
J: TRBJ2-5; D: NA; V: TRBV18; size: NA; CDR3: CASSLWTETQETQYF; DNA: TGTGCCAGCTCACTATGGACTGAGACCCAAGAGACCCAGTACTTC
J: TRBJ2-7; D: NA; V: TRBV19; size: NA; CDR3: CASGQQGYEQYF; DNA: TGTGCCAGTGGGCAACAGGGCTACGAGCAGTACTTC
J: TRBJ2-1; D: TRBD2; V: TRBV7-9; size: NA; CDR3: CASSLPPSGGPDEQFF; DNA: TGTGCCAGCAGCTTGCCCCCTAGCGGGGGGCCGGATGAGCAGTTCTTC
J: TRBJ2-7; D: NA; V: TRBV7-6; size: NA; CDR3: CASSASSHSPYEQYF; DNA: TGTGCCAGCAGCGCTAGCAGCCATTCCCCCTACGAGCAGTACTTC